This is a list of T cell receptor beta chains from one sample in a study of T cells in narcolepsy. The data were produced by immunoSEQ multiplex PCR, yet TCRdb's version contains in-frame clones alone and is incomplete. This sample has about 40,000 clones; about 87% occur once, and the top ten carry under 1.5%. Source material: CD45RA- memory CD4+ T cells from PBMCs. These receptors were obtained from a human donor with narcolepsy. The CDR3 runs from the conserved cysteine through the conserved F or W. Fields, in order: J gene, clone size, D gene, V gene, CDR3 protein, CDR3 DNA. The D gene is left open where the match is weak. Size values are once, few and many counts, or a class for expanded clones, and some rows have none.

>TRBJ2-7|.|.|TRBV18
CASSPSRDEQYF
TGTGCCAGCTCACCATCCAGGGACGAGCAGTACTTC
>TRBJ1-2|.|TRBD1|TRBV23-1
CASLNGTGVFYGYTF
TGCGCCAGCCTCAACGGGACAGGGGTTTTCTATGGCTACACCTTC
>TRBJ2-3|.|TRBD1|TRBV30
CAWSGDRTTDTQYF
TGTGCCTGGAGTGGGGACAGGACCACAGATACGCAGTATTTT
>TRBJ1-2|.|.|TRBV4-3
CASSQDGALSSGYTF
TGCGCCAGCAGCCAAGACGGGGCCCTCTCTTCAGGCTACACCTTC
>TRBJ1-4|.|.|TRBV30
CAWNKEGRGEKLFF
TGTGCCTGGAATAAAGAGGGGCGGGGTGAAAAACTGTTTTTT
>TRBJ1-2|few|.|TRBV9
CASSAGTQANYGYTF
TGTGCCAGCAGCGCCGGGACGCAAGCTAACTATGGCTACACCTTC
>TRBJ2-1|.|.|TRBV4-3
CASSQEKGWGSYNEQFF
TGCGCCAGCAGCCAAGAGAAGGGATGGGGTTCCTACAATGAGCAGTTCTTC
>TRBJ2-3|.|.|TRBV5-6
CASSGEVTGTDTQYF
TGTGCCAGCAGCGGGGAGGTCACCGGGACAGATACGCAGTATTTT
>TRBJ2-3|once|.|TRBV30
CAWSVLDSRTDTQYF
TGTGCCTGGAGTGTACTAGACTCTCGCACAGATACGCAGTATTTT
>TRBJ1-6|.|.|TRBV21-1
CASSKVRIWLDSPLHF
TGTGCCAGCAGCAAAGTGAGGATTTGGCTGGATTCACCCCTCCACTTT
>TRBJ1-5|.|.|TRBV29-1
CSVGWRNQPQHF
TGCAGCGTAGGGTGGCGCAATCAGCCCCAGCATTTT
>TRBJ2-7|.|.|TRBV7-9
CASSLAGGRSAYEQYF
TGTGCCAGCAGCTTAGCTGGGGGGCGATCGGCCTACGAGCAGTACTTC
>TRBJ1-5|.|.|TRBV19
CASTEGGGRGGQPQHF
TGTGCCAGTACCGAGGGCGGGGGAAGGGGCGGACAGCCCCAGCATTTT
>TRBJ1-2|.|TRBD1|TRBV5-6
CASSLLQGVGYTF
TGTGCCAGCAGCTTACTTCAGGGGGTTGGCTACACCTTC
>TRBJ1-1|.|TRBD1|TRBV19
CASSIGQGASEAFF
TGTGCCAGTAGTATAGGACAGGGGGCCTCTGAAGCTTTCTTT
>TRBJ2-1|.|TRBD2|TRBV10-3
CAISEPSGVINEQFF
TGTGCCATCAGTGAGCCTAGCGGGGTAATCAATGAGCAGTTCTTC
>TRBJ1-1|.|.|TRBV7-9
CASSLRDGGNTEAFF
TGTGCCAGCAGCCTTCGGGACGGTGGCAACACTGAAGCTTTCTTT
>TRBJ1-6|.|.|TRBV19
CASSPQDRAILHF
TGTGCCAGTAGTCCCCAGGACAGAGCCATCCTCCACTTT
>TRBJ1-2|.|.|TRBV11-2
CASSLELDYGYTF
TGTGCCAGCAGCTTAGAGCTGGACTATGGCTACACCTTC
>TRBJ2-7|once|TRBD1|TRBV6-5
CASSTGQTYEQYF
TGTGCCAGCTCCACGGGACAGACCTACGAGCAGTACTTC
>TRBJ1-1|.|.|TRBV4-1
CASSQDRDSWAFF
TGCGCCAGCAGCCAAGACCGGGACTCGTGGGCTTTCTTT
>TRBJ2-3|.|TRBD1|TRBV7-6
CASSLGQGGGTDTQYF
TGTGCCAGCAGCTTGGGACAGGGAGGAGGCACAGATACGCAGTATTTT
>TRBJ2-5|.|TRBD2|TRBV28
CASSPAGGEDGGETQYF
TGTGCCAGCAGCCCCGCGGGGGGTGAGGACGGCGGGGAGACCCAGTACTTC
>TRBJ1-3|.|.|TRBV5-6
CASSFGNTIYF
TGTGCCAGCAGCTTCGGAAACACCATATATTTT
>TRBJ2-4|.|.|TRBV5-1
CARTGTAIF
TGCGCCAGAACCGGGACTGCGATCTTC
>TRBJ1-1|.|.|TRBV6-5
CASSYSIRPTEGQAFF
TGTGCCAGCAGTTACTCGATTCGCCCAACAGAGGGACAAGCTTTCTTT
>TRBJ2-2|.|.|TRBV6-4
CASSDTSKTGELFF
TGTGCCAGCAGTGACACTAGCAAGACCGGGGAGCTGTTTTTT
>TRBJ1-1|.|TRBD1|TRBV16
CASSLGQENTEAFF
TGTGCCAGCAGCTTGGGACAGGAGAACACTGAAGCTTTCTTT
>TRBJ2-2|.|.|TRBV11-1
CASSLEAVNTGELFF
TGTGCCAGCAGCTTAGAAGCGGTGAACACCGGGGAGCTGTTTTTT
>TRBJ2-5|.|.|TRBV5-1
CASRLSGVLETQYF
TGCGCCAGCAGATTGTCAGGAGTATTAGAGACCCAGTACTTC
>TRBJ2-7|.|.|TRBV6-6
CASSRRGRDEQYF
TGTGCCAGCAGTAGGAGGGGCAGGGACGAGCAGTACTTC
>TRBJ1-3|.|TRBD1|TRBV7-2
CASSLGQGSSGNTIYF
TGTGCCAGCAGCTTAGGACAGGGGAGCTCTGGAAACACCATATATTTT
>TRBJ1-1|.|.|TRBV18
CASSPAAGTEAFF
TGTGCCAGCTCACCTGCGGCGGGTACTGAAGCTTTCTTT
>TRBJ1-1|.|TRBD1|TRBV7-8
CASSADRGAEAFF
TGTGCCAGCAGCGCGGACAGGGGTGCTGAAGCTTTCTTT
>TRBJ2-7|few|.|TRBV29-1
CSATNSYEQYF
TGCAGCGCCACGAACAGCTACGAGCAGTACTTC
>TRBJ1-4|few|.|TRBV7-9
CASSPSQGLSQLFF
TGTGCCAGCAGCCCTAGCCAGGGATTGAGTCAACTGTTTTTT
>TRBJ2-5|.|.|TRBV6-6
CASRSSGTPEETQYF
TGTGCCAGCAGATCGTCCGGGACCCCAGAAGAGACCCAGTACTTC
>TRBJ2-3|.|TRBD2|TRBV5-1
CASSLSLAGSTDTQYF
TGCGCCAGCAGCTTGTCTCTAGCGGGAAGCACAGATACGCAGTATTTT
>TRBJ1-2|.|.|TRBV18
CASSPPEHSYGYTF
TGTGCCAGCTCACCACCGGAACACTCCTATGGCTACACCTTC
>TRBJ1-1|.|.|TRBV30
CAWKVEGTEAFF
TGTGCCTGGAAGGTGGAAGGGACTGAAGCTTTCTTT
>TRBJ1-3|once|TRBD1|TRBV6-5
CASSSTGGGNTIYF
TGTGCCAGCAGTTCTACAGGGGGTGGAAACACCATATATTTT
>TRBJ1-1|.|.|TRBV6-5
CASSYGRGGQEAFF
TGTGCCAGCAGTTACGGCAGGGGCGGACAGGAAGCTTTCTTT
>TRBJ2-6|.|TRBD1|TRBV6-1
CASSGTGQGPSGANVLTF
TGTGCCAGCAGTGGTACGGGACAGGGCCCCTCTGGGGCCAACGTCCTGACTTTC
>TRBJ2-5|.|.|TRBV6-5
CASSYLETQYF
TGTGCCAGCAGTTACTTAGAGACCCAGTACTTC